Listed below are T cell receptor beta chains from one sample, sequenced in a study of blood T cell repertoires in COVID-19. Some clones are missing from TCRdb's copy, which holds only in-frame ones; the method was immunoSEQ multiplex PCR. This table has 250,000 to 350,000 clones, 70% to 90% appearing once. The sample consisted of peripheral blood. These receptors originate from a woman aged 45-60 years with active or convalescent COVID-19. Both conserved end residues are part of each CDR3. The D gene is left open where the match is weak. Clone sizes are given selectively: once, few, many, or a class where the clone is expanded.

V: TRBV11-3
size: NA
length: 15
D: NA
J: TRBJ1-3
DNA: TGTGCCAGCAGCTTAGATGGGCAGGGTGGAAACACCATATATTTT
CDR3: CASSLDGQGGNTIYF

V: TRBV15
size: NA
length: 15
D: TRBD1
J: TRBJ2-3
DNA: TGTGCCACCAGCAGATCCGCTGACAGGGCAGATACGCAGTATTTT
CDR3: CATSRSADRADTQYF

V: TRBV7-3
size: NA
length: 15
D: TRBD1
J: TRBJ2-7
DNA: TGTGCCAGCAGCTTGACAGGGCTCAGCCCCTACGAGCAGTACTTC
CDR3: CASSLTGLSPYEQYF

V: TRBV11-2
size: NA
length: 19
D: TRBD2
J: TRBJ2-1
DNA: TGTGCCAGCAGCCCGGGACTAGCGGGGGGTTCCCCCTCCTACAATGAGCAGTTCTTC
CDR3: CASSPGLAGGSPSYNEQFF

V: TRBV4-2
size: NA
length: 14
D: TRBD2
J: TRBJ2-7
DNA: TGTGCCAGCAGCCAGACTAGCGGGGGCTACGAGCAGTACTTC
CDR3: CASSQTSGGYEQYF

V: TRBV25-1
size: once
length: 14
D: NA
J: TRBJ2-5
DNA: TGTGCCAGCAGTGAACAGAGGTTCCAAGAGACCCAGTACTTC
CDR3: CASSEQRFQETQYF

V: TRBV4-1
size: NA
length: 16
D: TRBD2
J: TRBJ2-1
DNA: TGCGCCAGCAGCCAATGGGGTAGCGGGAGCAACAATGAGCAGTTCTTC
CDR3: CASSQWGSGSNNEQFF

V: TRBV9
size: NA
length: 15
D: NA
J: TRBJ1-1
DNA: TGTGCCAGCAGCGCATCAGGGGTGATGAACACTGAAGCTTTCTTT
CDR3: CASSASGVMNTEAFF

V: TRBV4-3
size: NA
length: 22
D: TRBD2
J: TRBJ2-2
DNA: TGCGCCAGCAGCCAAGAAGGGGGTTTAGGACTAGCGGCAGGGGTACGGACCGGGGAGCTGTTTTTT
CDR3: CASSQEGGLGLAAGVRTGELFF

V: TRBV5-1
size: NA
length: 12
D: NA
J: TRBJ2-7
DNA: TGCGCCAGCAGCCAGGACGGGGACAAGCAGTACTTC
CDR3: CASSQDGDKQYF

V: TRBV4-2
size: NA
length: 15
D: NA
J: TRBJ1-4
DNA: TGTGCCAGCAGCCAAGAATGGCAGGGCTATGAAAAACTGTTTTTT
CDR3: CASSQEWQGYEKLFF

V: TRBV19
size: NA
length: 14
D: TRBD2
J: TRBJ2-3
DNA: TGTGCCAGTGGGTTAGGCGGGGGGCCAGATACGCAGTATTTT
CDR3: CASGLGGGPDTQYF

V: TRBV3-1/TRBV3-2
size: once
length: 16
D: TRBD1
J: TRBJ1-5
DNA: TGTGCCAGCAGCCGGACAGGGGACCTTTCCAATCAGCCCCAGCATTTT
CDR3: CASSRTGDLSNQPQHF

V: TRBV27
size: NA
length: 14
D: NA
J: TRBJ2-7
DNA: TGTGCCAGCAGCCTAATAGGGGGTAGCTACGAGCAGTACTTC
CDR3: CASSLIGGSYEQYF

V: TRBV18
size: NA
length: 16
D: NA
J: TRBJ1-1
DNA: TGTGCCAGCTCACCACCGGCCGGGACATTGAACACTGAAGCTTTCTTT
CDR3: CASSPPAGTLNTEAFF

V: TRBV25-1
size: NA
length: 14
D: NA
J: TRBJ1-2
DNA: TGTGCCAGCAGTGCGGCGGGAACTAACTATGGCTACACCTTC
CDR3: CASSAAGTNYGYTF

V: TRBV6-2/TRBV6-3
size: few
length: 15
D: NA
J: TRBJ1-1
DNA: TGTGCCAGCAGTTACCCCACCACAGGGAACACTGAAGCTTTCTTT
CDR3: CASSYPTTGNTEAFF

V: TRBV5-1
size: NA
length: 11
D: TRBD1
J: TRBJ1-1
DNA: TGCGCCAGCAGCTCCGACGGACAGGGTTCCTTT
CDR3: CASSSDGQGSF

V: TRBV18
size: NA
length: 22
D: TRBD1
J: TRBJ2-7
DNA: TGTGCCAGCTCGGGCCGGGACAGGGGGCTGTGGGGGAACCTACAAGTTCCCCACGAGCAGTACTTC
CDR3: CASSGRDRGLWGNLQVPHEQYF

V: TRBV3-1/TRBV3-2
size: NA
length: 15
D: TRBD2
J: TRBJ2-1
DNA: TGTGCCAGCAGCCAAGATCTAGCGGCCTCGCGTGAGCAGTTCTTC
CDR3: CASSQDLAASREQFF

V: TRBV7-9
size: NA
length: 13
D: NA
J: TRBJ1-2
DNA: TGTGCCAGCAGCTGGGGGGAGGTGGATGGCTACACCTTC
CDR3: CASSWGEVDGYTF

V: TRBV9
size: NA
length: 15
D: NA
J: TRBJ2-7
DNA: TGTGCCAGCAGCGTAGCCCCCGGTGTCGGCTACGAGCAGTACTTC
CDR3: CASSVAPGVGYEQYF

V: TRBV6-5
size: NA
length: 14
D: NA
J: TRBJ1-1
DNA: TGTGCCAGCAGTTACTCGTTCCGGGGGTCTGAAGCTTTCTTT
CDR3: CASSYSFRGSEAFF

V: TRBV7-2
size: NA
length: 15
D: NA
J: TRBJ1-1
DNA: TGTGCCAGCAGCTTTTTGGGAGATTGGGACACTGAAGCTTTCTTT
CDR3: CASSFLGDWDTEAFF

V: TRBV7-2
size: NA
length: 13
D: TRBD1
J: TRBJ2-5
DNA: TGTGCCAGCAGCTCGGGACAGGGGAGTGTGCAGTACTTC
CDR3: CASSSGQGSVQYF

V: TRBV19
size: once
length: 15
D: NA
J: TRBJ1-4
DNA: TGTGCCAGTAGCCCCGGGCGGGGCCCCAATGAAAAACTGTTTTTT
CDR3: CASSPGRGPNEKLFF

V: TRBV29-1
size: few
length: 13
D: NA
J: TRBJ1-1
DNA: TGCAGCGTTGACTACGGGGGAAACACTGAAGCTTTCTTT
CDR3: CSVDYGGNTEAFF

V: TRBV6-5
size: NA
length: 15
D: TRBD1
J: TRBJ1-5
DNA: TGTGCCAGCAGTTTAGACAGGGCCCGCAATCAGCCCCAGCATTTT
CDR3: CASSLDRARNQPQHF

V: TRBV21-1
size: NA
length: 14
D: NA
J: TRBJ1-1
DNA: TGTGCCAGCAGCACCCGACAGGGAGACACTGAAGCTTTCTTT
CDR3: CASSTRQGDTEAFF

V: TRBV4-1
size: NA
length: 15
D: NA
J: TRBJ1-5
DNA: TGCGCCAGCAGCCAAGCCGAGTTTAGCAATCAGCCCCAGCATTTT
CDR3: CASSQAEFSNQPQHF

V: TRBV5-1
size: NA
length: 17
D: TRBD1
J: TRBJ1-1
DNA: TGCGCCAGCAGCTTGGGTCCCCAGGGGGCCATGAACACTGAAGCTTTCTTT
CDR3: CASSLGPQGAMNTEAFF

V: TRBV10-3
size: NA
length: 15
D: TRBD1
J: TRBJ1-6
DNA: TGTGCCATCAGCGCACGGACAGGACAGAATTCACCCCTCCACTTT
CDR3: CAISARTGQNSPLHF

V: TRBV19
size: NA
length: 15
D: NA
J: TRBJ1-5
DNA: TGTGCCAGTAGTGCAGGGACACCAACCCCGCAGCCCCAGCATTTT
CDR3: CASSAGTPTPQPQHF

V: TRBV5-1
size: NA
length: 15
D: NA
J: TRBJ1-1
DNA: TGCGCCAGCAGCTTGGAGGGCAGGGCGAACACTGAAGCTTTCTTT
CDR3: CASSLEGRANTEAFF

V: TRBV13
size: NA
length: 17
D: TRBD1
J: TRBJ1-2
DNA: TGTGCCAGCAGCGCTTCCTCGAATCCTCAGGGGGACTATGGCTACACCTTC
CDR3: CASSASSNPQGDYGYTF

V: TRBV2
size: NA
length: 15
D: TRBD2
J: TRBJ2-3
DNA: TGTGCCAGCAGTCCCTGGACTAGTACGGGAGATACGCAGTATTTT
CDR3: CASSPWTSTGDTQYF

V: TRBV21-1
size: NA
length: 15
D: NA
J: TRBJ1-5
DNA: TGTGCCAGCATCGCGGACAGGGCGGGCAATCAGCCCCAGCATTTT
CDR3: CASIADRAGNQPQHF

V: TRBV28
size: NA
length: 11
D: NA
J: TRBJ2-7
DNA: TGTGCCAGCAGTCCCCTTTACGAGCAGTACTTC
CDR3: CASSPLYEQYF

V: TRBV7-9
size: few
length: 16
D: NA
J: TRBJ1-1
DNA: TGTGCCAGCAGCCCCCACAGGGAGGGGGAAAACACTGAAGCTTTCTTT
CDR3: CASSPHREGENTEAFF

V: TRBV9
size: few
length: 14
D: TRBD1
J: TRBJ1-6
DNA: TGTGCCAGCAGCGTATCAGGGGGGAATTCACCCCTCCACTTT
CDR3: CASSVSGGNSPLHF

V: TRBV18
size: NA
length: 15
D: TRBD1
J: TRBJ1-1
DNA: TGTGCCAGCTCATCCGGGACAGGGGGAGGCACTGAAGCTTTCTTT
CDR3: CASSSGTGGGTEAFF

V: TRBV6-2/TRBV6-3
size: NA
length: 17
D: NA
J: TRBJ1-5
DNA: TGTGCCAGCAGTACCCGGGGGGTTAGCACCCACAATCAGCCCCAGCATTTT
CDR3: CASSTRGVSTHNQPQHF

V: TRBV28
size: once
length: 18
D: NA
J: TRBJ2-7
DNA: TGTGCCAGCAGTTTAGGGCCGATCGGACGGGAACTAACCTACGAGCAGTACTTC
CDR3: CASSLGPIGRELTYEQYF

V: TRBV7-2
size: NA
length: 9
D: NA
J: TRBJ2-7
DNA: TGTGCCAGGGGGCTAGAGCAGTACTTC
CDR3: CARGLEQYF

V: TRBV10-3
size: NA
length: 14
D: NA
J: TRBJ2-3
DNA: TGTGCCATCAGTGAAGCGGGCTTCACAGATACGCAGTATTTT
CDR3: CAISEAGFTDTQYF

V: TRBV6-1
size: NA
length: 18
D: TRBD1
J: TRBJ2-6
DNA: TGTGCCAGCAGTGTGTCGGGACAGGTGATTTCTGGGGCCAACGTCCTGACTTTC
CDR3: CASSVSGQVISGANVLTF

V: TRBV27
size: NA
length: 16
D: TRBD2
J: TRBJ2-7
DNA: TGTGCCAGCAGTCGGACTCACAGCGGGAGGGCCAAGGAGCAGTACTTC
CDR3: CASSRTHSGRAKEQYF

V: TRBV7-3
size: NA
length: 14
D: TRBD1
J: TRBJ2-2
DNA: TGTGCCAGCAGCACGACAGGGGGCACCGGGGAGCTGTTTTTT
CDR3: CASSTTGGTGELFF

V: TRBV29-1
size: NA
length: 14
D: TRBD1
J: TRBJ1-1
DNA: TGCAGCGTTGGTCGCGGGACAGCGAACACTGAAGCTTTCTTT
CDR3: CSVGRGTANTEAFF